One T cell receptor (beta chain) is described in this entry. Its antigen remains unidentified. Unmatched junction bases numbered 6, after V lost 5 bases and J lost 6 bases. CDR3 size: 13 residues. Germline V gives CDR1 SNHLY, CDR2 FYNNEI. The data belong to a study of shared clonotypes between healthy human individuals. Samples underwent the assay at deep level. Original processing methods: In the immunoSEQ data, sequences were junction-only and lacked quality scores, so filtering differed. Sequencing used immunoSEQ multiplex PCR; TCRdb keeps in-frame clones, though not all of them. The V and J calls and clone size come from that table; D and trimming were worked out from the DNA. The sample lists about 2 million clones; 85% to 95% were seen once. Donors were healthy HIV-negative adults without recent acute infections or vaccinations. Study-level findings and limits: Generation probabilities were higher for clonotypes shared across all four sorted-subset donors than for unshared ones.

The source is a man between 18 and 35 years old in good health. The sample was naive CD4+ T cells sorted from blood. Subset reported: CD45RA+ positively selected. The chain links TRBV2 to TRBJ2-7; the match to TRBD1 covers 8 bases. The CDR3 sequence is CASSPLGQGEQYF. Here the CDR3 DNA reads TGTGCCAGCAGTCCTCTTGGACAGGGCGAGCAGTACTTC.